The clone carrying this T cell receptor beta chain occurred a few times. Its specificity is not known. The sample comes from a study of T-cell memory formation after mild COVID-19. Broader study findings: Contracting CD8+ clones were enriched in EMRA, CD4+ mainly in CM and EM. Certain responding clones were present in pre-infection memory, suggesting participation of cross-reactive memory.

TCRdb reprocessed the 5' RACE reads via MiXCR and lists one record per CDR3 protein. This sample carries about 150,000 distinct CDR3 sequences, 6% to 7% of them seen once, and the ten largest clones take just over 2%. Trimming removed 4 bases at V and 3 bases at J, with 13 bases between. The CDR3 totals 15 residues. Germline V gene sequence: CDR1 MGHRA, CDR2 YSYEKL. The chain links TRBV4-1 to TRBJ2-1; tentative D call: TRBD1 (7 bases). The sequence was obtained from an adult woman who had mild COVID-19 (a few samples of this study predate the infection). Cell type and time point are not known. The sequencing sample was made of PBMCs or a T cell subset sorted from them (not recorded which). The CDR3 sequence: CASSRQGGNYNEQFF. CDR3 coding DNA: TGCGCCAGCAGCCGGCAGGGGGGTAACTACAATGAGCAGTTCTTC.